The clone carrying this T cell receptor (beta chain) has a count of ten or more. The antigen is undetermined. The V and J ends lost 3 bases and 5 bases, in that order; junction bases with no gene match: 8. There are 15 residues in the CDR3. Germline CDR1 DFQATT, CDR2 SNEGSKA (reference sequence). Regions amplified from RNA transcripts were the TCR beta CDR3 regions. An initial round of RT-PCR targeting the TCR CDR3 relied on the HTBI primer set. MiXCR, run by TCRdb on the multiplex PCR reads, gives a single entry per CDR3 protein. The table has 750,000 to 950,000 distinct CDR3 sequences, 38% seen once; the top ten hold more than 7%. This specimen comes from a study of T cells in Graves' hyperthyroidism and ophthalmopathy. Study-wide context: The initial diagnosis was the point when peripheral blood was collected, ahead of any treatment.

Exclusion followed for patients with uncontrolled infection, other autoimmune disease, pregnancy or lactation. Extraction of PBMCs used roughly 10 ml of fresh peripheral blood. Study results and caveats: Blood also held most thyroid clonotypes expanded beyond 0.001.

The V call is TRBV20-1, the J call TRBJ1-5; 9 positions match TRBD1. The clonotype comes from a man between 18 and 29 years old with Graves' hyperthyroidism. Sequenced sample: blood. CDR3: CSAREKQGAYQPQHF. CDR3 DNA: TGCAGTGCTAGGGAAAAACAGGGGGCGTATCAGCCCCAGCATTTT.